Below, 15 T cell receptor beta chains from the same sample are listed, as sequenced in a study of blood T cell repertoires in COVID-19. TCRdb's copy holds only in-frame clones and misses some; the assay was immunoSEQ multiplex PCR. The profile shows about 440,000 clones, around 90% of them singletons. Sequences were obtained from PBMCs or T cells enriched from blood (not recorded which). These receptors were collected from a man between 18 and 35 years old who had recovered from COVID-19.

The chain links TRBV5-4 to TRBJ2-2; D perhaps matches TRBD2 (6 bases). The ends were cut back, 4 bases at V and 4 bases at J, with 17 bases in the middle. CDR1 and CDR2 from the germline V gene are SGHNT and YYREEE (reference sequence). The CDR3 consists of 16 residues. This chain's CDR3 is CASSRLGTGGTGELFF. For the CDR3, the DNA is TGTGCCAGCAGCAGGTTAGGGACCGGGGGCACCGGGGAGCTGTTTTTT. Based on the CDR3 plus reference TRBV5-4 and TRBJ2-2, the full variable domain is ETGVTQSPTHLIKTRGQQVTLRCSSQSGHNTVSWYQQALGQGPQFIFQYYREEENGRGNFPPRFSGLQFPNYSSELNVNALELDDSALYLCASSRLGTGGTGELFFGEGSRLTVL.

This clone was seen a few times. The chain recombines TRBV5-1 with TRBJ2-5; a weak D match, TRBD1 (5 bases). The CDR3 has 11 residues. Germline loops: CDR1 SGHRS, CDR2 YFSETQ. V lost 3 bases and J 5 bases, leaving 5 bases between the germline ends. The chain's CDR3 is CASSYRETQYF. CDR3 nucleotides: TGCGCCAGCAGCTACAGGGAGACCCAGTACTTC.

The chain uses TRBV7-8 and TRBJ1-5; D is uncertain. The germline V gene encodes CDR1 SGHVS and CDR2 FQNEAQ. V lost 1 base to trimming and J lost 7 bases, with 8 bases between them. The CDR3 loop spans 13 amino acids. The chain's CDR3 is CASSLGVSQPQHF. DNA of the CDR3: TGTGCCAGCAGCTTAGGTGTGAGCCAGCCCCAGCATTTT.

The chain joins TRBV5-1 to TRBJ1-6; D gene uncertain. This CDR3 region has 14 residues. Trimming removed 5 bases at V and 0 bases at J, with 6 bases between. Germline values: CDR1 SGHRS, CDR2 YFSETQ. DNA for the CDR3: TGCGCCAGCAGGGGGAGCTCCTATAATTCACCCCTCCACTTT. Translation gives CASRGSSYNSPLHF.

This chain connects TRBV11-2 to TRBJ2-5, with 7 bases fitting TRBD1. Trimming took 6 bases from V and 5 from J; bases not matched to a gene: 15. This CDR3 has 16 residues. Germline V CDR1 and CDR2: SGHAT, FQNNGV. The DNA for the CDR3 is TGTGCCAGCAGTTACACGGGAACAGGGGAATCCGAGACCCAGTACTTC. Its protein product is CASSYTGTGESETQYF.

Points on this clone: The same CDR3 also results from other DNA sequences found in this sample. This sequence joins TRBV19 and TRBJ1-5; a possible D gene is TRBD1 (5 bases). The V gene's germline CDR1 is LNHDA and CDR2 SQIVND (reference sequence). V lost 6 bases and J 4 bases, leaving 13 bases between the germline ends. The length of the CDR3 is 14 residues. CDR3 sequence (DNA): TGTGCCAGTAGCCCGACGGGGGGGAATCAGCCCCAGCATTTT. Translation gives CASSPTGGNQPQHF.

The rearrangement uses TRBV5-1 and TRBJ2-3, with 7 bases aligning to TRBD2. CDR1 is SGHRS, CDR2 YFSETQ, per germline. V trimming: 2 bases; J trimming: 3 bases; junction bases outside the gene matches: 0. There are 13 residues in the CDR3. The CDR3 nucleotides read TGCGCCAGCAGCTTACTAGCGACAGATACGCAGTATTTT. Its translation: CASSLLATDTQYF.

The rearrangement joins TRBV25-1 to TRBJ2-2, with a tentative D call TRBD1 (6 bases). CDR1 and CDR2 (germline): MGHDK, SYGVNS. CDR3 length: 17 residues. V dropped 7 bases and J dropped 5 bases, with 23 bases sitting between them. The CDR3 DNA reads as TGTGCCAGCACTCCCCTTTCTGGCAGGGGAAGGACCGGGGAGCTGTTTTTT. It is translated as CASTPLSGRGRTGELFF.

This chain joins TRBV10-3 and TRBJ2-7; 7 nucleotides agree with TRBD1. Germline V gives CDR1 ENHRY, CDR2 SYGVKD. The CDR3 consists of 16 residues. After removal of 8 bases from V and 4 bases from J, the junction contained 17 bases not matched to a gene. The CDR3 DNA follows: TGTGCCATCTGGGACAGTCCAGGATCGACGTTGTACGAGCAGTACTTC. It translates to CAIWDSPGSTLYEQYF.

This clone came up once. The chain employs TRBV11-2 and TRBJ1-2, with D unclear. The CDR3 is 13 residues long. Germline CDR1 SGHAT, CDR2 FQNNGV. Trimming removed 0 bases at V and 7 bases at J, with 9 bases between. This chain's CDR3 is CASSLDLVPGYTF. The CDR3 coding sequence is TGTGCCAGCAGCTTAGATCTAGTTCCTGGCTACACCTTC. Using reference TRBV11-2 and TRBJ1-2 for the parts outside the CDR3, the full variable domain is EAGVAQSPRYKIIEKRQSVAFWCNPISGHATLYWYQQILGQGPKLLIQFQNNGVVDDSQLPKDRFSAERLKGVDSTLKIQPAKLEDSAVYLCASSLDLVPGYTFGSGTRLTVV.

This chain connects TRBV28 to TRBJ1-6; D is unclear. CDR3 length: 15 amino acids. Trimming removed 1 base at V and 7 bases at J, with 11 bases between. CDR1 is MDHEN and CDR2 is SYDVKM in the germline V gene. The CDR3 loop is CASSLYAGFNSPLHF. The CDR3 DNA sequence: TGTGCCAGCAGTTTATATGCAGGCTTCAATTCACCCCTCCACTTT.

This CDR3 reads CASSLGGGLGYGYTF. In DNA, the CDR3 is TGTGCCAGCAGCTTAGGCGGGGGGCTCGGCTATGGCTACACCTTC. The J gene is TRBJ1-2, the V gene TRBV7-3, with a weak D call TRBD1 (6 bases). CDR1 SGHTA and CDR2 FQGTGA come from the germline V gene. The V and J ends lost 2 bases and 4 bases respectively, with 14 bases between them. The length of the CDR3 is 15 residues. The variable domain in full, completed from reference TRBV7-3 and TRBJ1-2, reads GAGVSQTPSNKVTEKGKYVELRCDPISGHTALYWYRQSLGQGPEFLIYFQGTGAADDSGLPNDRFFAVRPEGSVSTLKIQRTERGDSAVYLCASSLGGGLGYGYTFGSGTRLTVV.

The chain recombines TRBV6-1 with TRBJ1-5; D is unresolved. The CDR3 is 10 residues long. Germline V gives CDR1 MNHNS, CDR2 SASEGT. The germline V and J ends were trimmed by 3 bases and 11 bases, with 5 bases remaining between them. The CDR3 nucleotides are TGTGCCAGCAGTGAGGAGTCCCAGCATTTT. Its protein product is CASSEESQHF.

This chain connects TRBV7-9 to TRBJ1-2; D might be TRBD1 (6 bases). Germline V lookup: CDR1 SEHNR, CDR2 FQNEAQ (reference sequence). Trimming removed 8 bases at V and 0 bases at J, with 16 bases between. The CDR3 loop spans 15 amino acids. The CDR3 DNA follows: TGTGCCAGCGGCGAGAGCGGGACAACTAACTATGGCTACACCTTC. Its translation: CASGESGTTNYGYTF.

The chain recombines TRBV5-4 with TRBJ2-1; TRBD2 matches 7 bases. CDR3 length: 17 amino acids. V was pared by 5 bases and J by 2 bases, with 13 bases of the junction left unmatched. The germline V gene has CDR1 SGHNT and CDR2 YYREEE (reference sequence). The CDR3 coding sequence is TGTGCCAGCAGTGCGGACGTTAGGGGACTAACCTACAATGAGCAGTTCTTC. This translates into CASSADVRGLTYNEQFF.